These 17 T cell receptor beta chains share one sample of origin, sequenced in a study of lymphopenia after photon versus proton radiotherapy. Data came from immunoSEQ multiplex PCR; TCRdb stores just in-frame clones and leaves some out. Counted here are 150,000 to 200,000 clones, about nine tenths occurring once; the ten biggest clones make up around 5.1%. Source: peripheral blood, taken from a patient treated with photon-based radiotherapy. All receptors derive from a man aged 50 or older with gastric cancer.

CDR3 in amino acids: CASSSVGGAWDTEAFF. The CDR3 DNA follows: TGTGCCAGCAGCTCGGTCGGGGGCGCTTGGGACACTGAAGCTTTCTTT. This chain connects TRBV5-6 to TRBJ1-1; tentatively, D is TRBD1 (6 bases). The CDR3 covers 16 residues. Trimming left V 3 bases short and J 3 bases short, with 18 bases between. From germline, CDR1 is SGHDT and CDR2 YYEEEE.

This chain's CDR3 is CASSYSQRDYNEQFF. DNA of the CDR3: TGTGCCAGCAGTTACTCTCAGCGGGACTACAATGAGCAGTTCTTC. V usage is TRBV6-5 and J usage is TRBJ2-1; 7 bases fit TRBD2. Germline values: CDR1 MNHEY, CDR2 SVGAGI. The CDR3 extends over 15 amino acids. Trimming removed 0 bases from V and 3 bases from J; junction bases left unmatched: 2.

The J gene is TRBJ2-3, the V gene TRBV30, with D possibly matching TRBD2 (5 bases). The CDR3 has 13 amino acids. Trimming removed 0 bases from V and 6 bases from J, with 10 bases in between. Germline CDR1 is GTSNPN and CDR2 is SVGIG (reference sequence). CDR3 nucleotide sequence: TGTGCCTGGAGTGTAGGACTCTCGGATACGCAGTATTTT. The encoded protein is CAWSVGLSDTQYF.

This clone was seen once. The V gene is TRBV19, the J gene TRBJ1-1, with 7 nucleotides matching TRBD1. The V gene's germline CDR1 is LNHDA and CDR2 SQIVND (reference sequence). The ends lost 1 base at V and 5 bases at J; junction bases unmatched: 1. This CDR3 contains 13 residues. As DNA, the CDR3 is TGTGCCAGTAGTATAGCAGGGGGAACTGAAGCTTTCTTT. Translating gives CASSIAGGTEAFF.

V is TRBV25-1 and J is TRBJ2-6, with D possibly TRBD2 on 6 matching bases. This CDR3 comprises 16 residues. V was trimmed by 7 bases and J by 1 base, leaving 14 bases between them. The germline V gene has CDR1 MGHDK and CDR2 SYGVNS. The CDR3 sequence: CASTLSGQSGANVLTF. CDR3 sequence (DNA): TGTGCCAGCACCCTAAGCGGGCAGTCTGGGGCCAACGTCCTGACTTTC.

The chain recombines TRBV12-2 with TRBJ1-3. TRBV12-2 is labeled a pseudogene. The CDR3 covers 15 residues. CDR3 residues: CASRLTPTSGNTIYF. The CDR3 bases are TGTGCAAGTCGCTTAACCCCTACGTCTGGAAACACCATATATTTT.

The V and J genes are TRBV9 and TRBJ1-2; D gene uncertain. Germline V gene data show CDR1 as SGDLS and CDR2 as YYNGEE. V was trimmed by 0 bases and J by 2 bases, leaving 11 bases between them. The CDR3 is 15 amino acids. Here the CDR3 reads CASSVGLVLNYGYTF. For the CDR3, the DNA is TGTGCCAGCAGCGTAGGATTAGTTCTAAACTATGGCTACACCTTC.

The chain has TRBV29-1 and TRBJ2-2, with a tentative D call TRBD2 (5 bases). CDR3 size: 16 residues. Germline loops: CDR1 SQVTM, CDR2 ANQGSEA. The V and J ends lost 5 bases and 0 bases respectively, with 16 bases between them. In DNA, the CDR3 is TGCAGCGTTCCCGTTACTAGTTCCGCGAACACCGGGGAGCTGTTTTTT. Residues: CSVPVTSSANTGELFF.

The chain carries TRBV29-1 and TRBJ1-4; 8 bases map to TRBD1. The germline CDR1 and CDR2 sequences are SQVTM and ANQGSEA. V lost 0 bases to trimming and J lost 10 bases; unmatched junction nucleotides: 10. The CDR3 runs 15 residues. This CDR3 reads CSVEDLQGARGKLFF. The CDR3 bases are TGCAGCGTTGAAGATCTTCAGGGGGCGCGGGGAAAACTGTTTTTT.

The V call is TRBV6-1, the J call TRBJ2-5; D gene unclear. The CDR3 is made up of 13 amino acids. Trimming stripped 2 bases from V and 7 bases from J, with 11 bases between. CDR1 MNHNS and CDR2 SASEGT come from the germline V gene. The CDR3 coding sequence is TGTGCCAGCAGTGAACTGCTGGTCGGGACCCAGTACTTC. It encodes CASSELLVGTQYF.

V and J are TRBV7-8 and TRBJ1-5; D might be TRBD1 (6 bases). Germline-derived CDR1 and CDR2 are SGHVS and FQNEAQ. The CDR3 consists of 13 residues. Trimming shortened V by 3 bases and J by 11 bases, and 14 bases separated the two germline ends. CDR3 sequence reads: CASSLVQGSAQHF. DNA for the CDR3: TGTGCCAGCAGCTTGGTACAGGGTTCCGCCCAGCATTTT.

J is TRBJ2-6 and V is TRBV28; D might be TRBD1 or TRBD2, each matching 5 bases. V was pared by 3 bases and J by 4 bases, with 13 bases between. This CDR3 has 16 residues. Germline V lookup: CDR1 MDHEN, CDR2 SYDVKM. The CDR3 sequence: CASSFPSGRGANVLTF. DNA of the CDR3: TGTGCCAGCAGTTTCCCATCAGGGAGAGGGGCCAACGTCCTGACTTTC.

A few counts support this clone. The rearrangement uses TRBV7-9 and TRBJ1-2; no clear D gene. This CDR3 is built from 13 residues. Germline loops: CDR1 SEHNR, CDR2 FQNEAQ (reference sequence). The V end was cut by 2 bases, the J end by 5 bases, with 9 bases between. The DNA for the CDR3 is TGTGCCAGCAGCTTATTAACGGTATATGGCTACACCTTC. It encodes CASSLLTVYGYTF.

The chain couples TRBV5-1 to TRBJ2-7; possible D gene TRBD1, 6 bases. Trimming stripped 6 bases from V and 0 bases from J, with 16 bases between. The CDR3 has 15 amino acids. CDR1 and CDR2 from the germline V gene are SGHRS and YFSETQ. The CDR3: CASTAGPGDSYEQYF. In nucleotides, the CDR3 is TGCGCCAGCACCGCGGGTCCAGGGGACTCCTACGAGCAGTACTTC.

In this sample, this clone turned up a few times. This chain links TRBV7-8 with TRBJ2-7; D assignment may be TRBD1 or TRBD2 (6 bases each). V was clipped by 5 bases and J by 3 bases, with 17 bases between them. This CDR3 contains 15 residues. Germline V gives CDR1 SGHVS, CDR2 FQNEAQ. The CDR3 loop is CASSPLGGDVYEQYF. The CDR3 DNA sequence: TGTGCCAGCAGCCCCCTGGGGGGCGATGTCTACGAGCAGTACTTC.

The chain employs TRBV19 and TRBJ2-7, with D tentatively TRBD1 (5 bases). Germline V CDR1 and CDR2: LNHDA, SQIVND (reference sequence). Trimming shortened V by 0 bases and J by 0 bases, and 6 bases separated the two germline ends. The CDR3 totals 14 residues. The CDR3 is CASSIDDSSYEQYF. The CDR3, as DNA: TGTGCCAGTAGTATAGATGACAGCTCCTACGAGCAGTACTTC.

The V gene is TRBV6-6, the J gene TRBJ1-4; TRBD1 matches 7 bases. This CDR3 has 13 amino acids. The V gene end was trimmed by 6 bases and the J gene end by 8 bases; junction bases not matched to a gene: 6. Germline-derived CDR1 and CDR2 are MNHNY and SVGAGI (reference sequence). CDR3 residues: CASRNRGREKLFF. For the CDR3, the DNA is TGTGCCAGCAGAAACAGGGGCAGGGAAAAACTGTTTTTT.